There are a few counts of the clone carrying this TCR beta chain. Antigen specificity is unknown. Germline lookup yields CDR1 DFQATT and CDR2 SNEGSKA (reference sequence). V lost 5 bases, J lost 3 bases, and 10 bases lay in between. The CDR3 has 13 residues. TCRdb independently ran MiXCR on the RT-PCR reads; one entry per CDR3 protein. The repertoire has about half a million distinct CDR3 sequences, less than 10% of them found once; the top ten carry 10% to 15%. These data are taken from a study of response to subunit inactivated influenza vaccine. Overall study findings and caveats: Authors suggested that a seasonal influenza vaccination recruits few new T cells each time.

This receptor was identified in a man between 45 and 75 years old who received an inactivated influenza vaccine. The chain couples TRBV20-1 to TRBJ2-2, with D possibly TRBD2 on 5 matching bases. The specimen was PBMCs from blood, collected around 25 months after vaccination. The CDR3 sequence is CSAQRAHTGELFF. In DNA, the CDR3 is TGCAGTGCTCAGAGGGCCCACACCGGGGAGCTGTTTTTT.